One sample yielded the 24 T cell receptor beta chains listed below, sequenced in a study of cytomegalovirus exposure and HLA in healthy donors. The PCR employed 60 Vbeta primers together with 13 Jbeta primers. Here immunoSEQ multiplex PCR was the method, and the copy in TCRdb shows in-frame clones only, minus some. The sample has roughly 75,000 clones; the top ten hold 4% to 5.5%. Sequenced sample: PBMCs. These receptors were obtained from a man aged 35-49 years in good health and CMV-seronegative.

The rearrangement links TRBV28 to TRBJ2-2, with 12 bases identical to TRBD2. CDR3 length equals 18 residues. V was pared by 6 bases and J by 0 bases, with 8 bases of the junction left unmatched. CDR1 is MDHEN and CDR2 is SYDVKM in the germline V gene. The CDR3 DNA is TGTGCCAGCAGATCCAGGACTAGCGGGATCGCGAACACCGGGGAGCTGTTTTTT. Its protein product is CASRSRTSGIANTGELFF.

This rearrangement joins TRBV5-1 to TRBJ2-2, with 11 bases that match TRBD2. Per germline, CDR1 SGHRS and CDR2 YFSETQ. The V and J ends lost 9 bases and 1 base, in that order; junction bases with no gene match: 8. CDR3 length: 16 residues. The CDR3 DNA is TGCGCCACCCGGCCGGGGACTAGCGGGAACACCGGGGAGCTGTTTTTT. Its protein is CATRPGTSGNTGELFF.

This chain uses TRBV2 with TRBJ2-5; the match to TRBD1 covers 8 bases. Trimming removed 7 bases from V and 3 bases from J; junction bases left unmatched: 4. The CDR3 consists of 13 residues. The germline CDR1 and CDR2 sequences are SNHLY and FYNNEI. The CDR3 loop reads CASNSQGEETQYF. Written as DNA, the CDR3 is TGTGCCAGCAACTCACAGGGGGAAGAGACCCAGTACTTC.

The chain joins TRBV21-1 to TRBJ2-7; the table calls TRBD2, which could not be checked here. TRBV21-1 is given as a pseudogene. This CDR3 contains 17 residues. CDR3 amino acids: CASLKQGGGAPSYEQYF. The CDR3 DNA reads as TGTGCCAGCCTGAAACAGGGCGGGGGGGCCCCATCCTACGAGCAGTACTTC.

The genes are TRBV6-4 and TRBJ2-7, with 9 bases matching TRBD1. CDR3 length equals 20 residues. Trimming took 2 bases from V and 0 from J; bases not matched to a gene: 17. CDR1 and CDR2 (germline): MRHNA, SNTAGT. In nucleotides, the CDR3 is TGTGCCAGCAGTGACAACTCACTCTTCTCGTCACAGGGGGCCTCCTACGAGCAGTACTTC. It specifies CASSDNSLFSSQGASYEQYF.

The CDR3 loop is CASSSGLAGGTDTQYF. The CDR3 nucleotides read TGTGCCAGCAGCTCCGGACTAGCGGGAGGCACAGATACGCAGTATTTT. This chain links TRBV7-6 with TRBJ2-3, with 13 bases that match TRBD2. This CDR3 has 16 amino acids. Germline assignment: CDR1 SGHVS and CDR2 FNYEAQ. The V segment lost 4 bases and the J segment 1 base; nucleotides outside the gene matches: 2.

The rearrangement joins TRBV6-5 to TRBJ2-1; 10 nucleotides align to TRBD2. Germline values: CDR1 MNHEY, CDR2 SVGAGI. This CDR3 has 15 amino acids. After removal of 2 bases from V and 6 bases from J, the junction contained 4 bases not matched to a gene. CDR3 DNA: TGTGCCAGCAGTTACAAGCGACTAGCGGGCAATGAGCAGTTCTTC. It specifies CASSYKRLAGNEQFF.

CDR3 sequence reads: CASSIGTGGSYEQYF. The CDR3 DNA reads as TGTGCCAGCAGCATCGGGACAGGGGGAAGCTACGAGCAGTACTTC. The chain couples TRBV7-2 to TRBJ2-7; TRBD1 aligns across 11 bases. After removal of 5 bases from V and 3 bases from J, the junction contained 6 bases not matched to a gene. The CDR3 covers 15 residues. Germline assignment: CDR1 SGHTA and CDR2 FQGNSA.

As DNA, the CDR3 is TGTGCCAGCAGTACATCCTGGGACAGCTTTAGCAATCAGCCCCAGCATTTT. Amino acids: CASSTSWDSFSNQPQHF. This rearrangement joins TRBV2 to TRBJ1-5; TRBD1 aligns across 7 bases. Trimming at V came to 5 bases and at J to 0 bases, leaving 10 bases not matched to a gene. Germline V lookup: CDR1 SNHLY, CDR2 FYNNEI. The CDR3 has 17 amino acids.

The CDR3 sequence is CARRSGRGNEKLFF. The DNA for the CDR3 is TGTGCCAGAAGAAGCGGGAGGGGGAATGAAAAACTGTTTTTT. The genes are TRBV5-3 and TRBJ1-4, with D possibly TRBD1 on 6 matching bases. TRBV5-3 is assigned to the ORF class and has an uncertain function. This CDR3 comprises 14 residues. The ends were cut back, 5 bases at V and 5 bases at J, with 13 bases in the middle.

The J gene is TRBJ2-3, the V gene TRBV5-4; D possibly corresponds to TRBD2 (6 bases). The CDR3 is 13 amino acids. Trimming left V 4 bases short and J 7 bases short, with 13 bases between. Germline V gives CDR1 SGHNT, CDR2 YYREEE (reference sequence). CDR3 in amino acids: CASSKTREYTQYF. CDR3 DNA sequence: TGTGCCAGCAGCAAGACTAGGGAGTATACGCAGTATTTT.

This chain joins TRBV7-9 and TRBJ1-2; TRBD1 matches 7 bases. V shed 5 bases, J shed 0 bases, and the junction held 6 bases outside the gene matches. The CDR3 length is 15 residues. Looked up from germline, CDR1 is SEHNR and CDR2 is FQNEAQ (reference sequence). The CDR3 loop reads CASSPTGATNYGYTF. In DNA form, the CDR3 reads TGTGCCAGCAGCCCAACAGGGGCCACTAACTATGGCTACACCTTC.

This sequence joins TRBV6-6 and TRBJ2-3; maybe TRBD2 (6 bases). The CDR3 is 14 amino acids. V was cut by 7 bases and J by 4 bases, with 15 bases left in between. CDR1 and CDR2 from the germline V gene are MNHNY and SVGAGI (reference sequence). Written as DNA, the CDR3 is TGTGCCAGCACTACTAGCTTGAGTGCAGATACGCAGTATTTT. Translating it yields CASTTSLSADTQYF.

The chain uses TRBV5-1 and TRBJ1-1; tentatively, D is TRBD1 (5 bases). This CDR3 is 14 amino acids long. In germline, CDR1 is SGHRS, CDR2 YFSETQ. The ends were cut back, 3 bases at V and 1 base at J, with 10 bases in the middle. The CDR3 nucleotides are TGCGCCAGCAGCTCGCCCGGGGGGAACACTGAAGCTTTCTTT. This translates into CASSSPGGNTEAFF. Looking up the rest from reference TRBV5-1 and TRBJ1-1 gives the full variable domain: KAGVTQTPRYLIKTRGQQVTLSCSPISGHRSVSWYQQTPGQGLQFLFEYFSETQRNKGNFPGRFSGRQFSNSRSEMNVSTLELGDSALYLCASSSPGGNTEAFFGQGTRLTVV.

The J gene is TRBJ2-1, the V gene TRBV7-8, with D perhaps TRBD1 (7 bases). Germline V CDR1 and CDR2: SGHVS, FQNEAQ. There are 20 residues in the CDR3. V was shortened by 1 base and J by 4 bases, with 26 bases between the two germline ends. CDR3 coding DNA: TGTGCCAGCAGCTTAGGGGCCGGGACAGCCCACACTCGGGGGTACAATGAGCAGTTCTTC. Protein product: CASSLGAGTAHTRGYNEQFF.

V is TRBV4-2 and J is TRBJ2-1; D is possibly TRBD2 (5 bases). The CDR3 has 15 residues. Germline V gives CDR1 LGHNA, CDR2 YNFKEQ. V was trimmed by 4 bases and J by 1 base, leaving 11 bases between them. CDR3 sequence: CASSPGKGSYNEQFF. The CDR3 bases are TGTGCCAGCAGCCCGGGGAAGGGATCCTACAATGAGCAGTTCTTC.

V usage is TRBV27 and J usage is TRBJ2-7, with D maybe TRBD1 (6 bases). The V end was cut by 3 bases, the J end by 2 bases, with 14 bases between. CDR1 is MNHEY, CDR2 SMNVEV, per germline (reference sequence). CDR3 size: 15 residues. CDR3 residues: CASSFRGQKTYEQYF. As DNA, the CDR3 is TGTGCCAGCAGTTTTAGAGGACAGAAGACCTACGAGCAGTACTTC.

The genes are TRBV14 and TRBJ2-5; D is uncertain. There are 15 residues in the CDR3. In germline, CDR1 is SGHDN, CDR2 FVKESK. V was trimmed by 4 bases and J by 2 bases, leaving 14 bases between them. The CDR3 protein is CASSRNPGYQETQYF. CDR3 in DNA: TGTGCCAGCAGCCGAAACCCGGGTTATCAAGAGACCCAGTACTTC.

The chain carries TRBV5-1 and TRBJ1-6; tentative D call: TRBD1 (6 bases). V dropped 4 bases and J dropped 10 bases, with 15 bases sitting between them. The V gene's germline CDR1 is SGHRS and CDR2 YFSETQ. CDR3 size: 14 residues. DNA for the CDR3: TGCGCCAGCAGCCCGGAACAGGGCAGCTCACCCCTCCACTTT. Translating it yields CASSPEQGSSPLHF.

V gene TRBV11-3 combines with J gene TRBJ2-2, with D possibly TRBD2 on 6 matching bases. From germline, CDR1 is SGHNT and CDR2 YENEEA. Between the trimmed V and J ends, which lost 1 base and 6 bases, there was a span of 9 bases. The CDR3 runs to 14 residues. CDR3 protein: CASSLVSGAGELFF. DNA for the CDR3: TGTGCCAGCAGCTTAGTTTCGGGGGCCGGGGAGCTGTTTTTT. Together with reference TRBV11-3 and TRBJ2-2, the CDR3 gives the full variable domain: EAGVVQSPRYKIIEKKQPVAFWCNPISGHNTLYWYLQNLGQGPELLIRYENEEAVDDSQLPKDRFSAERLKGVDSTLKIQPAELGDSAVYLCASSLVSGAGELFFGEGSRLTVL.

The chain joins TRBV7-2 to TRBJ2-3; tentatively, D is TRBD2 (7 bases). This CDR3 has 15 residues. Germline CDR1 reads SGHTA; CDR2 reads FQGNSA. The germline V and J ends were trimmed by 0 bases and 4 bases, with 11 bases remaining between them. Here the CDR3 reads CASSLAGGAPDTQYF. CDR3 DNA: TGTGCCAGCAGCTTAGCGGGGGGGGCACCAGATACGCAGTATTTT.

The chain is built from TRBV2 and TRBJ1-1; the D is unclear. The CDR3 totals 14 residues. Germline CDR1 is SNHLY and CDR2 is FYNNEI. Trimming left V 2 bases short and J 3 bases short, with 10 bases between. The CDR3 sequence is CASSEWRLDTEAFF. For the CDR3, the DNA is TGTGCCAGCAGTGAATGGAGATTAGACACTGAAGCTTTCTTT.

V is TRBV27 and J is TRBJ2-7; 8 nucleotides agree with TRBD1. After removal of 5 bases from V and 6 bases from J, the junction contained 15 bases not matched to a gene. This CDR3 region has 16 residues. The germline CDR1 and CDR2 sequences are MNHEY and SMNVEV (reference sequence). The CDR3: CASSLNPGADRVEQYF. CDR3 DNA sequence: TGTGCCAGCAGTCTCAACCCAGGTGCGGACAGGGTCGAGCAGTACTTC.

The chain employs TRBV5-1 and TRBJ2-2; D might be TRBD1 (6 bases). The V gene lost 3 bases and the J gene lost 7 bases, with 16 bases spanning the gap. The CDR3 has 15 residues. The germline V gene has CDR1 SGHRS and CDR2 YFSETQ. The CDR3 DNA follows: TGCGCCAGCAGCTCCCACCCTGCAGGGGACGGGGAGCTGTTTTTT. As protein: CASSSHPAGDGELFF.